These 23 T cell receptor beta chains share one sample of origin, sequenced in a study of blood T cell repertoires in COVID-19 (dated by TCRdb to about 2020). Receptor libraries were prepared by the immunoSEQ multiplex PCR assay. TCRdb's version of the immuneACCESS table is confined to in-frame rearrangements and falls short of the full clone set. An unresolved V gene accounts for under half of the shortfall where checked; the remainder is of unknown origin. The sample profile shows about 120,000 clones; over 75% of them were found once. Roughly 16% of the sample is in the top ten clones. The sequenced sample consisted of peripheral blood. Receptor source: a man in his sixties with active or convalescent COVID-19.

For the CDR3, the DNA is TGTGCCAGCAGTGACCCCAGGGCCCACGAGCAGTACTTC. Amino acids: CASSDPRAHEQYF. J is TRBJ2-7 and V is TRBV2, with a possible D match to TRBD1 (5 bases). Trimming pared 3 bases from V and 5 bases from J, leaving 11 bases between. Germline-derived CDR1 and CDR2 are SNHLY and FYNNEI. The length of the CDR3 is 13 residues.

The V call is TRBV10-3, the J call TRBJ2-7; perhaps TRBD2 as D (5 bases). Germline CDR1 is ENHRY and CDR2 is SYGVKD. The V end was cut by 2 bases, the J end by 11 bases, with 13 bases between. The CDR3 is 12 residues long. CDR3 coding DNA: TGTGCCATCAGTGAGAGGAGCGGTTGGGAGTACTTC. This sequence encodes CAISERSGWEYF.

This clone occurred once. The chain links TRBV27 to TRBJ2-1; no definite D call. The CDR3 consists of 14 residues. Germline V gives CDR1 MNHEY, CDR2 SMNVEV (reference sequence). With 2 bases removed from V and 2 bases from J, the gap between germline ends came to 7 bases. CDR3 nucleotide sequence: TGTGCCAGCAGTTTAGCTAGGACCTACAATGAGCAGTTCTTC. Its protein is CASSLARTYNEQFF.

This sequence joins TRBV5-1 and TRBJ2-4, with D tentatively TRBD2 (6 bases). Trimming removed 4 bases at V and 0 bases at J, with 17 bases between. Germline CDR1 and CDR2: SGHRS and YFSETQ. CDR3 length: 17 amino acids. The CDR3, as DNA: TGCGCCAGCAGCCCGGGGGAGGAGTGGCTAGCCAAAAACATTCAGTACTTC. Amino acid sequence: CASSPGEEWLAKNIQYF.

This clone was seen just once. The rearrangement uses TRBV6-2 or TRBV6-3 and TRBJ2-2; 15 bases match TRBD2. V was clipped by 0 bases and J by 4 bases; unmatched bases: 9. The length of the CDR3 is 20 residues. In germline, CDR1 is MNHEY, CDR2 SVGEGT. The CDR3 DNA sequence: TGTGCCAGCAGTTACTCCCCCGGACTAGCGGGAGGGCCGACCACCGGGGAGCTGTTTTTT. Translated: CASSYSPGLAGGPTTGELFF.

A few counts support this clone. This chain joins TRBV4-2 and TRBJ2-5; TRBD1 agrees at 8 bases. Germline loops: CDR1 LGHNA, CDR2 YNFKEQ. The CDR3 consists of 16 residues. The J segment lost 5 bases and the V segment lost 2 bases, leaving 10 bases of the junction unmatched. The CDR3 DNA follows: TGTGCCAGCAGCCAACGGAGTCAGGGGGCCGGGGAGACCCAGTACTTC. This sequence encodes CASSQRSQGAGETQYF.

The genes are TRBV6-1 and TRBJ2-1; 10 bases match TRBD2. The junction had 6 bases not matched to a gene; V was cut back by 0 bases and J by 4 bases. The CDR3 covers 17 residues. Germline V gives CDR1 MNHNS, CDR2 SASEGT. CDR3 protein: CASSEAGTSDFYNEQFF. CDR3 nucleotide sequence: TGTGCCAGCAGTGAAGCTGGGACTAGCGATTTTTACAATGAGCAGTTCTTC.

The rearrangement joins TRBV19 to TRBJ2-5; 11 bases agree with TRBD2. V lost 1 base to trimming and J lost 3 bases; unmatched junction nucleotides: 1. The CDR3 runs 15 residues. Germline CDR1 and CDR2: LNHDA and SQIVND (reference sequence). CDR3 amino acids: CASSIGGLAEETQYF. The CDR3 DNA sequence: TGTGCCAGTAGTATAGGGGGACTAGCGGAAGAGACCCAGTACTTC.

A single count supports this clone. The V gene is TRBV11-3, the J gene TRBJ2-3, with D tentatively TRBD2 (6 bases). The germline CDR1 and CDR2 sequences are SGHNT and YENEEA. The CDR3 is 15 amino acids. Deletions cut 4 bases from V and 5 bases from J, with 16 bases between. The CDR3 protein is CASSSRLAGLDTQYF. CDR3 nucleotides: TGTGCCAGCAGCTCGCGACTGGCGGGGTTAGATACGCAGTATTTT.

The chain couples TRBV19 to TRBJ1-2; D is unresolved. Looked up from germline, CDR1 is LNHDA and CDR2 is SQIVND (reference sequence). V was shortened by 3 bases and J by 2 bases, with 10 bases between the two germline ends. The CDR3 loop spans 14 amino acids. CDR3 loop: CASSILTLNYGYTF. CDR3 DNA: TGTGCCAGTAGTATCTTGACACTCAACTATGGCTACACCTTC.

The chain employs TRBV14 and TRBJ2-1; D uncertain. The CDR3 has 18 residues. Germline loops: CDR1 SGHDN, CDR2 FVKESK. V was cut by 0 bases and J by 5 bases, with 20 bases left in between. The CDR3 spells CASSQDLRVPSPNNEQFF. Here the CDR3 DNA reads TGTGCCAGCAGCCAAGATCTCCGGGTCCCGTCCCCTAACAATGAGCAGTTCTTC.

The gene calls are TRBV7-2 and TRBJ2-1, with D hard to call. With 4 bases removed from V and 7 bases from J, the gap between germline ends came to 11 bases. Germline assignment: CDR1 SGHTA and CDR2 FQGNSA. CDR3 length equals 13 residues. The CDR3 sequence is CASSSDRVNEQFF. CDR3 nucleotide sequence: TGTGCCAGCAGCTCCGATCGGGTGAATGAGCAGTTCTTC.

V and J are TRBV9 and TRBJ2-3; the D is unclear. CDR1 SGDLS and CDR2 YYNGEE come from the germline V gene. V was pared by 3 bases and J by 5 bases, with 4 bases between. The CDR3 has 11 residues. CDR3 in DNA: TGTGCCAGCAGCGCCAGAGATACGCAGTATTTT. Its protein product is CASSARDTQYF. Combining the CDR3 with reference TRBV9 and TRBJ2-3 gives the whole variable domain DSGVTQTPKHLITATGQRVTLRCSPRSGDLSVYWYQQSLDQGLQFLIQYYNGEERAKGNILERFSAQQFPDLHSELNLSSLELGDSALYFCASSARDTQYFGPGTRLTVL.

The CDR3, as DNA: TGCGCCAGCAGCTTGGGGGGCGGGAGCGGTTCCGAGCAGTTCTTC. It yields the protein CASSLGGGSGSEQFF. The rearrangement joins TRBV5-1 to TRBJ2-1; 7 bases are a match to TRBD2. The CDR3 is 15 residues long. In germline, CDR1 is SGHRS, CDR2 YFSETQ. The V segment lost 0 bases and the J segment 10 bases; nucleotides outside the gene matches: 10.

The chain carries TRBV7-9 and TRBJ1-2, with D perhaps TRBD1 (6 bases). The V gene lost 5 bases and the J gene lost 2 bases, with 12 bases spanning the gap. Germline V CDR1 and CDR2: SEHNR, FQNEAQ (reference sequence). The CDR3 extends over 14 amino acids. The CDR3 coding sequence is TGTGCCAGCAGCCCCTGGACAGAAAACTATGGCTACACCTTC. Translated: CASSPWTENYGYTF.

J is TRBJ2-3 and V is TRBV3-1 (or the pseudogene TRBV3-2); D perhaps matches TRBD2 (6 bases). V lost 10 bases and J 4 bases, leaving 12 bases between the germline ends. Germline CDR1 is LGHDT and CDR2 is YNNKEL (reference sequence). The length of the CDR3 is 12 residues. The CDR3 sequence: CATRGFSDTQYF. The CDR3 coding sequence is TGTGCCACCCGGGGGTTTTCAGATACGCAGTATTTT.

V and J are TRBV7-3 and TRBJ2-1, with D possibly matching TRBD2 (5 bases). Germline CDR1 is SGHTA and CDR2 is FQGTGA. Between the trimmed V and J ends, which lost 2 bases and 10 bases, there was a span of 9 bases. The CDR3 extends over 12 amino acids. The CDR3 spells CASSLPGTEQFF. The CDR3 region has the DNA TGTGCCAGCAGCTTACCGGGAACCGAGCAGTTCTTC.

This clone was detected only once. This chain links TRBV12-5 with TRBJ2-7, with TRBD1 identical over 8 bases. Germline V gives CDR1 LGHNT, CDR2 FRNRAP. The CDR3 runs to 15 residues. J lost 6 bases, V lost 1 base, and 8 bases had no gene match. Here the CDR3 reads CASGLDRGTYSEQYF. In nucleotides, the CDR3 is TGTGCTAGTGGTTTGGACAGGGGGACCTATTCCGAGCAGTACTTC.

The chain has TRBV7-2 and TRBJ2-2, with TRBD2 as a possible D gene (6 bases). Germline CDR1 and CDR2: SGHTA and FQGNSA. CDR3 size: 15 residues. V shed 3 bases and J shed 4 bases, with 12 bases lying between them. In DNA, the CDR3 is TGTGCCAGCAGCTTGAGAGGAGGGAGCACCGGGGAGCTGTTTTTT. This sequence encodes CASSLRGGSTGELFF.

The V gene is TRBV5-4, the J gene TRBJ2-3, with TRBD1 as a possible D gene (6 bases). Deletions cut 9 bases from V and 1 base from J, with 12 bases between. This CDR3 spans 13 amino acids. Germline lookup yields CDR1 SGHNT and CDR2 YYREEE (reference sequence). The CDR3 spells CATKAGGTDTQYF. For the CDR3, the DNA is TGTGCCACCAAGGCAGGGGGCACAGATACGCAGTATTTT.

The J gene is TRBJ1-3, the V gene TRBV21-1. TRBV21-1 is a pseudogene segment. The CDR3 runs to 16 residues. The CDR3 sequence: CASSKCGGYSGNTIYF. The CDR3 DNA sequence: TGTGCCAGCAGCAAATGCGGCGGCTACTCTGGAAACACCATATATTTT.

J is TRBJ1-6 and V is TRBV7-3; weak D call: TRBD1 (5 bases). The V end lost 0 bases, the J end lost 9 bases, and 12 bases lay between the germline ends. CDR1 is SGHTA, CDR2 FQGTGA, per germline. This CDR3 contains 15 residues. The CDR3: CASSLTPGSFSPLHF. The CDR3, as DNA: TGTGCCAGCAGCTTAACTCCAGGGTCCTTTTCACCCCTCCACTTT.

J is TRBJ2-7 and V is TRBV19, with D uncertain. The CDR3 runs 15 residues. V lost 1 base, J lost 0 bases, and 10 bases lay in between. The V gene's germline CDR1 is LNHDA and CDR2 SQIVND (reference sequence). The CDR3 region has the DNA TGTGCCAGTAGTATAGGAGGCCTAAGCTCCTACGAGCAGTACTTC. It encodes CASSIGGLSSYEQYF.